This TCR beta chain was obtained from a study of cytomegalovirus exposure and HLA in healthy donors. Overall study: Later analysis reported that the 120 or so validation repertoires shared the platform of the approximately 690 first-cohort repertoires.

The CDR3 length is 13 residues. The V gene's germline CDR1 is GTSNPN and CDR2 SVGIG (reference sequence). V gave up 4 bases and J gave up 4 bases, with 13 bases separating them. Assay used: immunoSEQ multiplex PCR; TCRdb lists only in-frame clones, some missing. This table has some 140,000 clones, 86% appearing once. V usage is TRBV30 and J usage is TRBJ1-1; a possible D gene is TRBD1 (5 bases). The receptor was isolated from a man between 18 and 35 years old in good health and CMV-seronegative. Source material: PBMCs. CDR3 DNA sequence: TGTGCCTGGAATGTGGGCGGGACCACTGAAGCTTTCTTT. This codes for CAWNVGGTTEAFF.